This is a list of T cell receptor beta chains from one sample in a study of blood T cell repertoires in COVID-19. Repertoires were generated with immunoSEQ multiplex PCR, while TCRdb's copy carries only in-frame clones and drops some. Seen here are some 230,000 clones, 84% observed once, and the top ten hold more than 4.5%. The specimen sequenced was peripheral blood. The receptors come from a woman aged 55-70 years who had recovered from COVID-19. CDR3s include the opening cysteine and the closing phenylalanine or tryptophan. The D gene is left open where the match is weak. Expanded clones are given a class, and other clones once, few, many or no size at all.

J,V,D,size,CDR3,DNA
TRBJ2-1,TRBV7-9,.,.,CASSPTFKLHNEQFF,TGTGCCAGCAGCCCGACTTTCAAGCTACACAATGAGCAGTTCTTC
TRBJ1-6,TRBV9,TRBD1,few,CASSVEQGPNSPLHF,TGTGCCAGCAGCGTAGAACAGGGGCCTAATTCACCCCTCCACTTT
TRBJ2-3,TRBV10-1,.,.,CASSRVSYLTDTQYF,TGCGCCAGCAGCCGGGTGTCCTATCTCACAGATACGCAGTATTTT
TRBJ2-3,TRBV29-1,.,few,CSALRDFPFMQYF,TGCAGCGCCTTGAGGGACTTCCCTTTTATGCAGTATTTT
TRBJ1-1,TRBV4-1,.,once,CASSQDRMVRAEAFF,TGCGCCAGCAGCCAAGATCGAATGGTGAGGGCTGAAGCTTTCTTT
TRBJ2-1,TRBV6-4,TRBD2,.,CASSDGGGAGEQFF,TGTGCCAGCAGTGATGGCGGGGGGGCGGGAGAGCAGTTCTTC
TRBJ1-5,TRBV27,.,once,CASTERGGSPQHF,TGTGCCAGCACAGAACGGGGGGGTAGCCCCCAGCATTTT
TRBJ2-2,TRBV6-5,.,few,CASSYLVGELFF,TGTGCCAGCAGTTATCTTGTCGGGGAGCTGTTTTTT
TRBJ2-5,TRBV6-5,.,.,CASSREQYQETQYF,TGTGCCAGCAGTCGGGAACAGTACCAAGAGACCCAGTACTTC
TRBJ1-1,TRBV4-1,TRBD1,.,CASSQDLDRLGWNTEAFF,TGCGCCAGCAGCCAAGATTTGGACAGGCTGGGGTGGAACACTGAAGCTTTCTTT
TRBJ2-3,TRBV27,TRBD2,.,CASSFRPGLAGGNTDTQYF,TGTGCCAGCAGCTTCAGACCGGGACTAGCGGGGGGCAACACAGATACGCAGTATTTT
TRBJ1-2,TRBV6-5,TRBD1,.,CASSPRQGNGYTF,TGTGCCAGCAGTCCTCGACAGGGAAACGGCTACACCTTC
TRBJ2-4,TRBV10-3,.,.,CAISEGNAGLAKNIQYF,TGTGCCATCAGTGAGGGAAACGCAGGTCTGGCCAAAAACATTCAGTACTTC
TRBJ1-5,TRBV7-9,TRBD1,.,CASRWQGGYSNQPQHF,TGTGCCAGCAGGTGGCAGGGGGGATATAGCAATCAGCCCCAGCATTTT
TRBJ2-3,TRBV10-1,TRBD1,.,CASSGGQGGRTDTQYF,TGCGCCAGCAGCGGGGGACAGGGGGGACGCACAGATACGCAGTATTTT
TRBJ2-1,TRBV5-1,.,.,CASSLEVAGFYNEQFF,TGCGCCAGCAGCTTGGAAGTGGCGGGTTTCTACAATGAGCAGTTCTTC
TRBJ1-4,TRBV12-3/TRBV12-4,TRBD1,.,CASSGDRGEKLFF,TGTGCCAGCAGTGGGGACAGGGGAGAAAAACTGTTTTTT
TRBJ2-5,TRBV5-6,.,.,CASSERQKETQYF,TGTGCCAGCAGCGAGAGACAGAAAGAGACCCAGTACTTC
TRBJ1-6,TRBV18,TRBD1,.,CASSLDRGNSPLHF,TGTGCCAGCTCACTGGACAGGGGGAACTCACCCCTCCACTTT
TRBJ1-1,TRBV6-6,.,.,CASRLQYEAFF,TGTGCCAGCAGGCTTCAGTATGAAGCTTTCTTT
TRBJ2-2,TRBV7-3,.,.,CASSQLYGGNTGELFF,TGTGCCAGCAGCCAACTCTACGGGGGGAACACCGGGGAGCTGTTTTTT
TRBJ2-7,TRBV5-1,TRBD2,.,CASSSTSGDIEQYF,TGCGCCAGCAGCTCAACTAGCGGGGATATCGAGCAGTACTTC
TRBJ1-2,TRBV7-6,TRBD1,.,CASSPGQGPYGYTF,TGTGCCAGCAGCCCAGGACAGGGCCCCTATGGCTACACCTTC
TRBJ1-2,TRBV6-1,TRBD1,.,CASSEYLGTGNYGYTF,TGTGCCAGCAGTGAATATCTCGGGACAGGGAACTATGGCTACACCTTC
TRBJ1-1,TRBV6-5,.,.,CASSRTVAAEAFF,TGTGCCAGCAGCAGGACAGTCGCAGCTGAAGCTTTCTTT
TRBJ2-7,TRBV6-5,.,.,CASSYRVSYEQYF,TGTGCCAGCAGTTACCGGGTTTCCTACGAGCAGTACTTC
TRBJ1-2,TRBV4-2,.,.,CASSQNRRLTGYTF,TGTGCCAGCAGCCAAAACAGGAGATTAACAGGCTACACCTTC
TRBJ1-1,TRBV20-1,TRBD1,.,CSIRDREAFF,TGCAGTATCCGGGACAGGGAAGCTTTCTTT
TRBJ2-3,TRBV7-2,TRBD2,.,CASSQGLAKFSQYF,TGTGCCAGCAGCCAAGGACTAGCAAAGTTTTCGCAGTATTTT
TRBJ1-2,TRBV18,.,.,CASSPTINYGYTF,TGTGCCAGCTCACCGACAATTAACTATGGCTACACCTTC
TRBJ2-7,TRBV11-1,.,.,CASSLEYSYEQYF,TGTGCCAGCAGCTTAGAATACTCCTACGAGCAGTACTTC
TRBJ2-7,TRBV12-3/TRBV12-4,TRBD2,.,CASRRGGAHEQYF,TGTGCCAGCAGGCGGGGGGGCGCCCACGAGCAGTACTTC
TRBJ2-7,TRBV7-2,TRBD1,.,CASSSYRGSYEQYF,TGTGCCAGCAGCTCCTACAGGGGCTCCTACGAGCAGTACTTC
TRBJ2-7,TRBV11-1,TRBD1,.,CASSLGAGQGSYEQYF,TGTGCCAGCAGCTTAGGGGCGGGACAGGGCTCCTACGAGCAGTACTTC
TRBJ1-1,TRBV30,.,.,CAWSLGPGTEAFF,TGTGCCTGGAGTTTGGGGCCGGGTACTGAAGCTTTCTTT
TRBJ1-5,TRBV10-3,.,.,CAISLQAGNQPQHF,TGTGCCATCAGTCTACAAGCGGGCAATCAGCCCCAGCATTTT
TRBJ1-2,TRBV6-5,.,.,CASRPTGTSYGYTF,TGTGCCAGCAGGCCCACAGGGACCAGCTATGGCTACACCTTC
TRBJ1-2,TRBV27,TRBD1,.,CASSFTGTGGVPGGYTF,TGTGCCAGCAGTTTTACCGGGACAGGGGGCGTTCCGGGCGGCTACACCTTC
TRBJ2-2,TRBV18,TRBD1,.,CASSPRVQGAQTGELFF,TGTGCCAGCTCACCGCGCGTACAGGGGGCGCAAACCGGGGAGCTGTTTTTT
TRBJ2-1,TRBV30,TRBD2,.,CAWSRLAGGPGNEQFF,TGTGCCTGGAGTAGGCTAGCGGGGGGTCCTGGCAATGAGCAGTTCTTC
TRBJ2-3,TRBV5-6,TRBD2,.,CASSYGGGTDTQYF,TGTGCCAGCAGCTATGGGGGGGGCACAGATACGCAGTATTTT
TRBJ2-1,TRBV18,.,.,CASSLGPTPYNEQFF,TGTGCCAGCTCGTTGGGGCCTACTCCTTACAATGAGCAGTTCTTC
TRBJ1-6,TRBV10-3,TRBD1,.,CAIRDGQGGNSPLHF,TGTGCCATCAGAGACGGACAGGGTGGGAATTCACCCCTCCACTTT
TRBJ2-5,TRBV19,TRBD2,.,CASRNIAGLQETQYF,TGTGCCAGTAGGAATATAGCGGGTCTTCAAGAGACCCAGTACTTC
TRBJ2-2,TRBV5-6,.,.,CASSPKRASNTGELFF,TGTGCCAGCAGCCCGAAGCGGGCCTCGAACACCGGGGAGCTGTTTTTT
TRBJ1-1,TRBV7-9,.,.,CASSKPMNTEAFF,TGTGCCAGCAGCAAGCCGATGAACACTGAAGCTTTCTTT
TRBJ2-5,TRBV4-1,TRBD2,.,CASSQSLAGAEETQYF,TGCGCCAGCAGCCAAAGTTTAGCGGGGGCCGAGGAGACCCAGTACTTC